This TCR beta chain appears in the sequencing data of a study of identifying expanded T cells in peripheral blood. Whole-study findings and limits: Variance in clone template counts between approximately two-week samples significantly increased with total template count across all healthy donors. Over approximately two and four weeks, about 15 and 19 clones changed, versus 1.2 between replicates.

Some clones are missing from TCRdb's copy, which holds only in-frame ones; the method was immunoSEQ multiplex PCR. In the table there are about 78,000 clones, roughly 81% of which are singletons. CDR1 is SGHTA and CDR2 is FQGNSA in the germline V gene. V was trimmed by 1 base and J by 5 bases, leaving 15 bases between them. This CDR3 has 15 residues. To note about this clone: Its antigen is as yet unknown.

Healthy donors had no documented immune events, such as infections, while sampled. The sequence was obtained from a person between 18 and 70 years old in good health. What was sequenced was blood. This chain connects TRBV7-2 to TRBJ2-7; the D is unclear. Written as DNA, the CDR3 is TGTGCCAGCAGCTTAGAGTTTGGGGTTCGGAACGAGCAGTACTTC. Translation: CASSLEFGVRNEQYF.